These 27 T cell receptor beta chains were all obtained from the same sample, sequenced in a study of OX40 agonist ivuxolimab in advanced cancers. Profiled with immunoSEQ multiplex PCR; TCRdb holds only in-frame clones, not every one. The table records around 30,000 clones, more than 75% of them present only once. The sequenced sample was CD4+ or CD8+ T cells sorted from blood, obtained in a trial of the OX40 agonist ivuxolimab. The receptors stem from an adult with an advanced solid tumor such as melanoma, head and neck, liver or kidney cancer.

This sequence joins TRBV7-2 and TRBJ2-7, with 7 positions matching TRBD1. This CDR3 is 16 amino acids long. Germline assignment: CDR1 SGHTA and CDR2 FQGNSA. V trimming: 5 bases; J trimming: 5 bases; junction bases outside the gene matches: 15. CDR3 nucleotides: TGTGCCAGCAGCAAAGGGGGCTCTACAGGGCACCACGAGCAGTACTTC. The encoded protein is CASSKGGSTGHHEQYF.

The chain combines TRBV7-2 with TRBJ2-1, with TRBD2 matching over 13 bases. Germline assignment: CDR1 SGHTA and CDR2 FQGNSA. The CDR3 runs to 16 residues. V shed 5 bases, J shed 4 bases, and the junction held 5 bases outside the gene matches. CDR3 DNA sequence: TGTGCCAGCAGCACCCGACTAGCGGGAGGTTACAATGAGCAGTTCTTC. Translated, it gives CASSTRLAGGYNEQFF.

This clone was recorded only once. The chain is built from TRBV18 and TRBJ2-4, with D perhaps assigned TRBD1 or TRBD2 (6 bases each). V was clipped by 2 bases and J by 0 bases, with 11 bases between them. Germline V gives CDR1 KGHSH, CDR2 LQKENI. The CDR3 covers 16 residues. DNA for the CDR3: TGTGCCAGCTCACCAGAGGGGGGACTAGCCAAAAACATTCAGTACTTC. Encoded protein: CASSPEGGLAKNIQYF.

The gene calls are TRBV6-1 and TRBJ1-2; D remains ambiguous. Looked up from germline, CDR1 is MNHNS and CDR2 is SASEGT. CDR3 length equals 15 residues. Deletions cut 2 bases from V and 4 bases from J, with 14 bases between. The CDR3 loop reads CASSESRVRSYGYTF. CDR3 DNA: TGTGCCAGCAGTGAAAGTCGAGTTAGGAGCTATGGCTACACCTTC.

This chain uses TRBV27 with TRBJ2-7, with TRBD1 identical over 7 bases. The germline CDR1 and CDR2 sequences are MNHEY and SMNVEV (reference sequence). Germline trimming cut 9 bases from V and 3 bases from J; bases unmatched to any gene: 11. The CDR3 has 14 residues. The chain's CDR3 is CASMRQGSVYEQYF. The DNA for the CDR3 is TGTGCCAGTATGCGACAGGGCTCCGTCTACGAGCAGTACTTC.

This chain links TRBV12-5 with TRBJ2-1, with no clear D. CDR1 and CDR2 (germline): LGHNT, FRNRAP. The germline V and J ends were trimmed by 1 base and 7 bases, with 5 bases remaining between them. The length of the CDR3 is 12 residues. The CDR3 is CASGLGRNEQFF. In nucleotides, the CDR3 is TGTGCTAGTGGTTTGGGACGTAATGAGCAGTTCTTC.

This chain links TRBV9 with TRBJ1-4; D gene uncertain. The CDR3 extends over 15 amino acids. Per germline, CDR1 SGDLS and CDR2 YYNGEE. Trimming left V 4 bases short and J 8 bases short, with 18 bases between. CDR3 sequence: CASSPGRKAFEKLFF. The CDR3, as DNA: TGTGCCAGCAGCCCAGGAAGGAAGGCTTTCGAAAAACTGTTTTTT.

The gene calls are TRBV14 and TRBJ2-7; either TRBD1 or TRBD2 may fit D (5 bases each). The length of the CDR3 is 19 residues. V was cut by 1 base and J by 3 bases, with 25 bases left in between. CDR1 and CDR2 from the germline V gene are SGHDN and FVKESK. CDR3 in DNA: TGTGCCAGCAGCCAAGGAAGGGGTCTCTGGACTCGAGGGTTCTACGAGCAGTACTTC. Translation: CASSQGRGLWTRGFYEQYF.

This clone showed up just once. The CDR3 sequence is CASSLAPGSETQYF. CDR3 nucleotide sequence: TGCGCCAGCAGCTTGGCCCCGGGTTCGGAGACCCAGTACTTC. The genes are TRBV5-1 and TRBJ2-5; no clear D. The CDR3 consists of 14 residues. Germline assignment: CDR1 SGHRS and CDR2 YFSETQ. With 0 bases removed from V and 5 bases from J, the gap between germline ends came to 11 bases. The whole variable domain, filled in from reference TRBV5-1 and TRBJ2-5, reads KAGVTQTPRYLIKTRGQQVTLSCSPISGHRSVSWYQQTPGQGLQFLFEYFSETQRNKGNFPGRFSGRQFSNSRSEMNVSTLELGDSALYLCASSLAPGSETQYFGPGTRLLVL.

This chain links TRBV2 with TRBJ1-6; 8 bases are a match to TRBD1. Germline CDR1 SNHLY, CDR2 FYNNEI. The CDR3 contains 15 residues. V dropped 6 bases and J dropped 7; count of bases not matched to a gene: 8. Here the CDR3 reads CASRETGVPNSPLHF. The CDR3 bases are TGTGCCAGCAGAGAGACAGGGGTCCCCAATTCACCCCTCCACTTT.

V gene TRBV5-6 combines with J gene TRBJ1-5, with D unresolved. CDR3 length: 14 amino acids. Germline CDR1 is SGHDT and CDR2 is YYEEEE. V gave up 0 bases and J gave up 5 bases, with 9 bases separating them. CDR3 residues: CASSLGVRDQPQHF. Written as DNA, the CDR3 is TGTGCCAGCAGCTTGGGGGTTCGGGATCAGCCCCAGCATTTT.

J is TRBJ2-7 and V is TRBV10-2, with 10 bases lining up with TRBD1. The germline gives CDR1 WSHSY, CDR2 SAAADI. Trimming at V came to 5 bases and at J to 3 bases, leaving 7 bases not matched to a gene. CDR3 size: 15 residues. CDR3 residues: CASSMPGTGVYEQYF. CDR3 nucleotide sequence: TGCGCCAGCAGTATGCCCGGGACAGGGGTCTACGAGCAGTACTTC.

This clone showed up just once. The rearrangement joins TRBV5-6 to TRBJ2-2; D unclear. The CDR3 runs to 12 residues. CDR1 and CDR2 (germline): SGHDT, YYEEEE. V lost 0 bases and J lost 6, with 3 bases in between. CDR3 in amino acids: CASSLGSGELFF. In DNA, the CDR3 is TGTGCCAGCAGCTTGGGGTCCGGGGAGCTGTTTTTT.

This clone turned up a few times. The chain has TRBV5-1 and TRBJ1-4, with D possibly TRBD1 on 5 matching bases. Trimming pared 3 bases from V and 8 bases from J, leaving 14 bases between. Germline values: CDR1 SGHRS, CDR2 YFSETQ. This CDR3 has 14 amino acids. The CDR3 DNA is TGCGCCAGCAGCTATCAGGGAACTGGGGAAAAACTGTTTTTT. This codes for CASSYQGTGEKLFF.

This clone was seen only a few times. The J gene is TRBJ2-6, the V gene TRBV5-4; TRBD1 might be the D (6 bases). This CDR3 is built from 12 residues. V was clipped by 9 bases and J by 13 bases, with 17 bases between them. Germline V gene sequence: CDR1 SGHNT, CDR2 YYREEE (reference sequence). The CDR3 region is CATQKAQGVLTF. In nucleotides, the CDR3 is TGTGCCACCCAGAAGGCCCAGGGGGTCCTGACTTTC.

The V gene is TRBV27, the J gene TRBJ2-2; D is perhaps TRBD1 (5 bases). This CDR3 contains 12 residues. Germline loops: CDR1 MNHEY, CDR2 SMNVEV (reference sequence). Trimming shortened V by 5 bases and J by 6 bases, and 7 bases separated the two germline ends. For the CDR3, the DNA is TGTGCCAGCAGTAAGGGGTCCGGGGAGCTGTTTTTT. Protein: CASSKGSGELFF.

This clone showed up just a few times. This chain links TRBV29-1 with TRBJ1-2; TRBD1 matches 7 bases. V shed 6 bases and J 4 bases; nucleotides not matched to a gene: 8. This CDR3 is 13 amino acids long. Per the germline V gene, CDR1 is SQVTM and CDR2 is ANQGSEA. For the CDR3, the DNA is TGCAGCGTCTCCGAAGGGACAGTCTATGGCTACACCTTC. It yields the protein CSVSEGTVYGYTF.

The chain links TRBV6-5 to TRBJ2-2, with 12 positions matching TRBD1. This CDR3 contains 13 residues. CDR1 and CDR2 from the germline V gene are MNHEY and SVGAGI. The J segment lost 6 bases and the V segment lost 10 bases, leaving 3 bases of the junction unmatched. CDR3 nucleotides: TGTGCCATCGGGACAGGGGGCCCCGGGGAGCTGTTTTTT. Translation gives CAIGTGGPGELFF.

This clone appeared once. The chain uses TRBV18 and TRBJ2-6; unclear D gene. The germline CDR1 and CDR2 sequences are KGHSH and LQKENI. CDR3 length equals 16 residues. Trimming removed 0 bases at V and 2 bases at J, with 8 bases between. The CDR3 reads CASSPPSRTGANVLTF. CDR3 DNA sequence: TGTGCCAGCTCACCACCTTCCAGGACTGGGGCCAACGTCCTGACTTTC.

The chain employs TRBV10-3 and TRBJ1-5; 7 bases map to TRBD1. The CDR3 consists of 13 residues. The germline V gene encodes CDR1 ENHRY and CDR2 SYGVKD. J gave up 5 bases and V 6 bases, and 4 bases lay outside the gene matches. In nucleotides, the CDR3 is TGTGCCATCAGGGGACAGCCGGATCAGCCCCAGCATTTT. This gives the protein CAIRGQPDQPQHF.

This chain links TRBV6-5 with TRBJ1-4; no reliable D call. This CDR3 has 15 residues. Germline V gene sequence: CDR1 MNHEY, CDR2 SVGAGI. Trimming stripped 4 bases from V and 0 bases from J, with 9 bases between. CDR3: CASSSLTPTNEKLFF. CDR3 nucleotide sequence: TGTGCCAGCAGTTCTCTCACCCCAACTAATGAAAAACTGTTTTTT.

This clone was counted once. The CDR3 loop reads CASSLQGSHYGYTF. As DNA, the CDR3 is TGTGCCAGCAGTTTACAGGGTTCTCACTATGGCTACACCTTC. The chain uses TRBV28 and TRBJ1-2; TRBD1 is a possible D gene (5 bases). The length of the CDR3 is 14 residues. Trimming cost V 2 bases and J 3 bases, with 10 bases left between them. In germline, CDR1 is MDHEN, CDR2 SYDVKM.

The count of this clone is one. The rearrangement links TRBV6-1 to TRBJ2-3; 7 bases are a match to TRBD2. Germline V gene data show CDR1 as MNHNS and CDR2 as SASEGT. Trimming cost V 7 bases and J 3 bases; bases outside gene matches: 7. The CDR3 length is 14 residues. CDR3 coding DNA: TGTGCCAGCAACTCTGGGGGAGGGACAGATACGCAGTATTTT. It translates to CASNSGGGTDTQYF.

This clone appeared once. The rearrangement links TRBV27 to TRBJ2-7, with D possibly called TRBD1 or TRBD2 (5 bases each). Per the germline V gene, CDR1 is MNHEY and CDR2 is SMNVEV (reference sequence). The V gene lost 6 bases and the J gene lost 1 base, with 13 bases spanning the gap. The CDR3 runs 14 residues. CDR3 DNA sequence: TGTGCCAGCAGGCAAGGGACGAAATCCTACGAGCAGTACTTC. Translating it yields CASRQGTKSYEQYF.

This chain joins TRBV2 and TRBJ2-7, with a weak D call TRBD1 (5 bases). Germline CDR1 is SNHLY and CDR2 is FYNNEI. The V and J ends lost 5 bases and 2 bases respectively, with 19 bases between them. This CDR3 region has 16 residues. The CDR3 loop is CASSHQLLWTPYEQYF. DNA of the CDR3: TGTGCCAGCAGTCACCAGCTTCTCTGGACACCCTACGAGCAGTACTTC.

The chain uses TRBV28 and TRBJ1-2; no reliable D call. The V end was cut by 7 bases, the J end by 8 bases, with 17 bases between. The CDR3 consists of 13 residues. In germline, CDR1 is MDHEN, CDR2 SYDVKM. The CDR3 region is CASTMTLGGGYTF. As DNA, the CDR3 is TGTGCCAGCACCATGACTTTAGGAGGGGGCTACACCTTC.

J is TRBJ1-6 and V is TRBV7-2; the match to TRBD1 covers 9 bases. The CDR3 consists of 15 residues. Germline CDR1 reads SGHTA; CDR2 reads FQGNSA. V lost 5 bases and J lost 10; bases outside the gene matches: 9. The CDR3 DNA sequence: TGTGCCAGCAGCAAAGGACAGGGGATGGGGTCACCCCTCCACTTT. This gives the protein CASSKGQGMGSPLHF.